This TCR beta chain was retrieved from a study of siplizumab effects on memory and regulatory T cells. Study-level results: Alloreactive sequences tracing back to unstimulated CD4+ memory cells fell significantly with siplizumab.

As regards this clone: Its antigen is not known.

Here immunoSEQ multiplex PCR was the method, and the copy in TCRdb shows in-frame clones only, minus some. The data hold under 100,000 clones, with roughly 94% observed a single time. Germline CDR1 LNHDA, CDR2 SQIVND (reference sequence). Trimming took off 4 bases at V and 0 bases at J, with 9 bases between the two ends. The CDR3 covers 14 residues. The J gene is TRBJ1-1, the V gene TRBV19; D remains ambiguous. Sequenced material: non-Treg CD4+ T cells sorted from blood. The sequence was collected from a human donor in good health. CDR3 residues: CASSTSGLNTEAFF. CDR3 bases: TGTGCCAGTAGTACATCCGGACTGAACACTGAAGCTTTCTTT.